The text below deals with one T cell receptor beta chain. The antigen is undetermined. These data belong to a study of T-cell memory formation after mild COVID-19. After removal of 5 bases from V and 9 bases from J, the junction contained 14 bases not matched to a gene. The CDR3 covers 16 residues. CDR1 is SGHTA and CDR2 is FQGTGA in the germline V gene. General study points: Confirmation of SARS-CoV-2 specificity was lacking for second-wave clones peaking day 37.

One entry per CDR3 protein results from TCRdb running MiXCR on the 5' RACE reads. The sample lists roughly 200,000 distinct CDR3 sequences; around 9.5% were seen once. Material for sequencing was PBMCs or a T cell subset sorted from them (not recorded which). V and J are TRBV7-3 and TRBJ2-1; 9 bases fit TRBD2. This TCR was sampled from a man between 18 and 35 years old who had mild COVID-19 (a few samples of this study predate the infection). Cell type and time point are not known. CDR3 in amino acids: CASSPSALAGRSEQFF. In nucleotides, the CDR3 is TGTGCCAGCAGCCCCTCGGCGCTAGCGGGGCGGAGTGAGCAGTTCTTC.